Following are 18 T cell receptor beta chains from one sample sequenced in a study of quantifying T cell responses using KT2 cells. Across the whole study: cDNA was made from DNase-treated RNA using alpha and beta constant primers.

Each cDNA got a UMI-containing oligo ligated at its 3' end. First-round PCR used 3 to 4 cycles and beta primers RC1.1 and RC1.2 covering TRBC1 and TRBC2. MiXCR, applied by TCRdb to the UMI-ligation and nested PCR reads, yields one record per CDR3 protein. This table has 40,000 to 60,000 distinct CDR3 sequences, about 9.9% appearing once. Sample: PBMCs spiked with cells of the T cell clone KT2. These receptors were obtained from a human donor.

V and J are TRBV29-1 and TRBJ1-5; TRBD1 matches at 8 bases. V shed 5 bases and J 4 bases; nucleotides not matched to a gene: 4. The CDR3 consists of 13 residues. Per the germline V gene, CDR1 is SQVTM and CDR2 is ANQGSEA. CDR3 bases: TGCAGCGTTTGGGACAGGTCAAATCAGCCCCAGCATTTT. Protein product: CSVWDRSNQPQHF.

In this sample, this clonotype turned up many times. The V gene is TRBV27, the J gene TRBJ1-5; D unresolved. In germline, CDR1 is MNHEY, CDR2 SMNVEV (reference sequence). The V end was cut by 5 bases, the J end by 0 bases, with 8 bases between. This CDR3 has 14 amino acids. This CDR3 is CASSLGYSNQPQHF. In DNA, the CDR3 is TGTGCCAGCAGTCTGGGGTATAGCAATCAGCCCCAGCATTTT.

This clonotype appeared a few times. The rearrangement links TRBV7-6 to TRBJ1-4; D gene ambiguous. The V end lost 6 bases, the J end lost 7 bases, and 9 bases lay between the germline ends. The CDR3 consists of 12 residues. Per germline, CDR1 SGHVS and CDR2 FNYEAQ. In DNA form, the CDR3 reads TGTGCCAGCAGGGGTATAAGTGAAAAACTGTTTTTT. It is translated as CASRGISEKLFF.

This clonotype was seen more than once but under ten times. The CDR3 is CASSRQGRGDQYF. The CDR3 region has the DNA TGTGCCAGCAGCCGACAGGGACGGGGGGACCAGTACTTC. The chain employs TRBV11-3 and TRBJ2-5; tentatively, D is TRBD1 or TRBD2 (7 bases each). Trimming shortened V by 5 bases and J by 10 bases, and 17 bases separated the two germline ends. CDR3 length: 13 amino acids. Germline V lookup: CDR1 SGHNT, CDR2 YENEEA. Full variable domain (missing parts from reference TRBV11-3 and TRBJ2-5): EAGVVQSPRYKIIEKKQPVAFWCNPISGHNTLYWYLQNLGQGPELLIRYENEEAVDDSQLPKDRFSAERLKGVDSTLKIQPAELGDSAVYLCASSRQGRGDQYFGPGTRLLVL.

This clonotype appeared many times. A read error may explain this, as a much larger clone is one base away. The V gene is TRBV20-1, the J gene TRBJ2-5, with 12 bases lining up with TRBD2. The J segment lost 1 base and the V segment lost 1 base, leaving 7 bases of the junction unmatched. The CDR3 is made up of 17 amino acids. Germline CDR1 is DFQATT and CDR2 is SNEGSKA (reference sequence). The CDR3 region has the DNA TGCAGTGCTAGAGGCCTAGCGGGAGGGAGCTGCCAAGAGACCCAGTACTTC. Its translation is CSARGLAGGSCQETQYF.

This clonotype has more than one count but fewer than ten. The rearrangement joins TRBV14 to TRBJ1-6; 7 bases align to TRBD1. CDR1 is SGHDN, CDR2 FVKESK, per germline. V lost 4 bases, J lost 9 bases, and 9 bases stayed unmatched. This CDR3 is 15 amino acids long. CDR3 loop: CASSPRGARGSPLHF. CDR3 DNA sequence: TGTGCCAGCAGCCCCAGGGGGGCGAGGGGTTCACCCCTCCACTTT.

The table lists this clonotype with a few counts. V usage is TRBV6-5 and J usage is TRBJ1-1; the D is unclear. From germline, CDR1 is MNHEY and CDR2 SVGAGI. The CDR3 loop spans 14 amino acids. V was shortened by 0 bases and J by 1 base, with 6 bases between the two germline ends. CDR3 loop: CASSYSTENTEAFF. CDR3 DNA sequence: TGTGCCAGCAGTTACTCTACAGAGAACACTGAAGCTTTCTTT.

This clonotype has at least ten counts. The chain carries TRBV10-3 and TRBJ2-3; 7 positions match TRBD1. Losses at the gene ends were 3 bases for V and 4 bases for J; bases not matched to a gene: 13. In germline, CDR1 is ENHRY, CDR2 SYGVKD. The CDR3 covers 17 residues. CDR3 sequence (DNA): TGTGCCATCAGTGACTCCGGAAAACAGGGGCCGGCAGATACGCAGTATTTT. It encodes CAISDSGKQGPADTQYF.

This clonotype came up many times. This rearrangement joins TRBV2 to TRBJ2-7; TRBD2 agrees at 8 bases. The J segment lost 5 bases and the V segment lost 4 bases, leaving 7 bases of the junction unmatched. CDR3 size: 14 residues. The germline V gene has CDR1 SNHLY and CDR2 FYNNEI. DNA for the CDR3: TGTGCCAGCAGTGTAGGAGCGGGGGAGAACGAGCAGTACTTC. Protein sequence: CASSVGAGENEQYF.

Of note for this clonotype: One junction end does not reproduce the germline sequence, and a read error may be involved. The V and J genes are TRBV12-3 or TRBV12-4 and TRBJ1-1; D gene unclear. The CDR3 is 14 amino acids. The CDR3 here is CTSSPGYADSEAFF. DNA for the CDR3: TGTACCAGCAGTCCCGGCTATGCGGACTCGGAAGCTTTCTTT.

The sample holds a few counts of this clonotype. The chain recombines TRBV10-3 with TRBJ1-1; D perhaps matches TRBD1 (5 bases). The CDR3 is made up of 11 amino acids. V dropped 10 bases and J dropped 2 bases, with 8 bases sitting between them. CDR1 and CDR2 from the germline V gene are ENHRY and SYGVKD. The CDR3 sequence is CATGLNTEAFF. In DNA form, the CDR3 reads TGTGCCACGGGACTTAACACTGAAGCTTTCTTT.

The table lists this clonotype with a few counts. V and J are TRBV5-1 and TRBJ2-3; D not resolved. Trimming shortened V by 0 bases and J by 0 bases, and 8 bases separated the two germline ends. Germline assignment: CDR1 SGHRS and CDR2 YFSETQ. This CDR3 comprises 15 residues. The chain's CDR3 is CASSLDSSSTDTQYF. DNA for the CDR3: TGCGCCAGCAGCTTGGACAGTAGTAGCACAGATACGCAGTATTTT.

This chain uses TRBV29-1 with TRBJ1-4, with TRBD1 matching 9 bases. V gave up 6 bases and J gave up 5 bases; unmatched junction bases: 7. Germline V gene data show CDR1 as SQVTM and CDR2 as ANQGSEA. The CDR3 is 14 residues long. The CDR3: CSVRTGQGNEKLFF. For the CDR3, the DNA is TGCAGCGTCCGAACCGGACAGGGGAATGAAAAACTGTTTTTT.

The table lists this clonotype with a few counts. The chain links TRBV27 to TRBJ1-1; no firm D call. The germline gives CDR1 MNHEY, CDR2 SMNVEV (reference sequence). CDR3 length equals 15 residues. V was clipped by 11 bases and J by 8 bases, with 27 bases between them. The CDR3 sequence: CASYSLAGYLREAFF. DNA of the CDR3: TGTGCCTCCTATTCGTTAGCCGGGTACCTACGGGAAGCTTTCTTT.

The V gene is TRBV27, the J gene TRBJ1-1; weak D call: TRBD1 (5 bases). Trimming took off 8 bases at V and 4 bases at J, with 17 bases between the two ends. This CDR3 has 14 amino acids. CDR1 and CDR2 (germline): MNHEY, SMNVEV (reference sequence). DNA for the CDR3: TGTGCCAGCCTCCCTGGGGGTTGGGGCACTGAAGCTTTCTTT. Protein: CASLPGGWGTEAFF.

The CDR3 DNA follows: TGTGCCAGCAGAGACAGGGCGAACACTGAAGCTTTCTTT. Protein sequence: CASRDRANTEAFF. The rearrangement joins TRBV6-2 or TRBV6-3 to TRBJ1-1; TRBD1 matches at 7 bases. The CDR3 loop spans 13 amino acids. Trimming removed 6 bases from V and 1 base from J; junction bases left unmatched: 2. Per germline, CDR1 MNHEY and CDR2 SVGEGT.

This clonotype was detected many times. This chain uses TRBV15 with TRBJ2-1, with TRBD2 as a possible D gene (6 bases). The CDR3 has 15 amino acids. V was shortened by 3 bases and J by 8 bases, with 17 bases between the two germline ends. The germline V gene encodes CDR1 LNHNV and CDR2 YYDKDF (reference sequence). CDR3 in amino acids: CATSSKGEVWDEQFF. The CDR3, as DNA: TGTGCCACCAGCAGTAAAGGGGAGGTATGGGATGAGCAGTTCTTC.

In this sample, this clonotype turned up a few times. The CDR3: CASSWTSLQDTQYF. DNA of the CDR3: TGTGCCAGCAGTTGGACTAGTTTGCAAGATACGCAGTATTTT. V gene TRBV12-3 or TRBV12-4 combines with J gene TRBJ2-3; 7 bases fit TRBD2. This CDR3 spans 14 amino acids. The J segment lost 5 bases and the V segment lost 4 bases, leaving 6 bases of the junction unmatched.